This TCR beta chain was sequenced during a study of control samples from healthy donors and cancer patients. The repertoire was sequenced with immunoSEQ multiplex PCR; TCRdb's copy has only in-frame clones and lacks some. The repertoire holds roughly 90,000 clones, with approximately 95% as singletons. V lost 1 base and J 1 base, leaving 13 bases between the germline ends. The CDR3 has 16 amino acids. Germline lookup yields CDR1 MNHEY and CDR2 SVGAGI. The sequenced sample consisted of blood. The chain joins TRBV6-5 to TRBJ1-1; D uncertain. The TCR comes from a woman aged 25 to 39 in good health. CDR3 region: CASSYWVTDQNTEAFF. The DNA for the CDR3 is TGTGCCAGCAGTTACTGGGTAACGGACCAGAACACTGAAGCTTTCTTT.